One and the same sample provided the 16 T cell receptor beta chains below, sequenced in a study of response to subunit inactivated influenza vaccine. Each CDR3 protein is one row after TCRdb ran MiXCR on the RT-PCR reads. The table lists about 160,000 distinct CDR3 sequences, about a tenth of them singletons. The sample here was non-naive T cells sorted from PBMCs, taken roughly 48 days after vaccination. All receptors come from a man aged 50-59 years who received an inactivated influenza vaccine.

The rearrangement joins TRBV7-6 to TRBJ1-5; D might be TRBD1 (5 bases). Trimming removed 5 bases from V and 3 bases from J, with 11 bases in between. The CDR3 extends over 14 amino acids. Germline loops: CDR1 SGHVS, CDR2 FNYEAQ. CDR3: CASSLTEHNQPQHF. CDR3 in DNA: TGTGCCAGCAGCCTGACAGAACACAATCAGCCCCAGCATTTT.

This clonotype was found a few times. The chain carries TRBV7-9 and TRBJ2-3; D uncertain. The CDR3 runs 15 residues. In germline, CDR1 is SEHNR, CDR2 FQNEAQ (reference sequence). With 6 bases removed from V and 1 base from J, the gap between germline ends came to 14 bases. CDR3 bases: TGTGCCAGCAGGCCAACTACCGTCCGCACAGATACGCAGTATTTT. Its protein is CASRPTTVRTDTQYF.

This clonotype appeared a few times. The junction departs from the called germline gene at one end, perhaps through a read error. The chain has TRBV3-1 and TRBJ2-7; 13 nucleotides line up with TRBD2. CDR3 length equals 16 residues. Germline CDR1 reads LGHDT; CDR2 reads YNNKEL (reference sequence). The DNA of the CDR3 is TGTGCCAGCAGCCGAAAGGGACTAGCGGGACCTTACGAGCAGTATTTC. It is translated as CASSRKGLAGPYEQYF.

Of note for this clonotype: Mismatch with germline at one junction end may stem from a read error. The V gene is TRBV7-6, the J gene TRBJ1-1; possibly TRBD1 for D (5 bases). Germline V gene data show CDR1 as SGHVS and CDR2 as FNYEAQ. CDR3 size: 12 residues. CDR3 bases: TGTGCTAGCAGACAGTTGAACACTGAAGCTTTCTTT. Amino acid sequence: CASRQLNTEAFF.

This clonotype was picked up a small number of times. CDR3 nucleotides: TGTGCCAGCGGGTGGGGGGGGCGATCCTACGAGCAGTACTTC. This translates into CASGWGGRSYEQYF. The chain joins TRBV28 to TRBJ2-7; possibly TRBD2 for D (7 bases). Germline CDR1 reads MDHEN; CDR2 reads SYDVKM. V was shortened by 8 bases and J by 1 base, with 15 bases between the two germline ends. CDR3 size: 14 residues.

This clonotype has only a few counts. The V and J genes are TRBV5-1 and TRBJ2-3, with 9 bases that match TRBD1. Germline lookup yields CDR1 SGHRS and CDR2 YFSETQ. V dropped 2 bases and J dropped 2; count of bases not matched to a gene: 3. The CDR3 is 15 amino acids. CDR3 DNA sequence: TGCGCCAGCAGCTTACAGGGGGCTGTCACAGATACGCAGTATTTT. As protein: CASSLQGAVTDTQYF.

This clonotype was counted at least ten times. The CDR3: CSASRSGGEYNEQFF. The CDR3, as DNA: TGCAGTGCTTCGAGGAGCGGGGGGGAATACAATGAGCAGTTCTTC. V gene TRBV20-1 combines with J gene TRBJ2-1; 10 bases are a match to TRBD2. The CDR3 covers 15 residues. Per the germline V gene, CDR1 is DFQATT and CDR2 is SNEGSKA (reference sequence). The V and J ends lost 5 bases and 4 bases, in that order; junction bases with no gene match: 8.

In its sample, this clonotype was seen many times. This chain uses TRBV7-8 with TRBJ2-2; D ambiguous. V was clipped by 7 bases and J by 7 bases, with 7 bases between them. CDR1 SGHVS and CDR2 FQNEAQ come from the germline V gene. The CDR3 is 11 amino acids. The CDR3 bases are TGTGCCAGCACCAGGATCGGGGAGCTGTTTTTT. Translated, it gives CASTRIGELFF.

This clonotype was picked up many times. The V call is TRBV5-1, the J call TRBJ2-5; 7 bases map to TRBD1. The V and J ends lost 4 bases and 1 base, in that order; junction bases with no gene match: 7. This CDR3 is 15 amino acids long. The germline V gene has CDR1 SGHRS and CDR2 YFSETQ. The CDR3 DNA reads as TGCGCCAGCAGCGGTGGGACAGCTTTCCAAGAGACCCAGTACTTC. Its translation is CASSGGTAFQETQYF.

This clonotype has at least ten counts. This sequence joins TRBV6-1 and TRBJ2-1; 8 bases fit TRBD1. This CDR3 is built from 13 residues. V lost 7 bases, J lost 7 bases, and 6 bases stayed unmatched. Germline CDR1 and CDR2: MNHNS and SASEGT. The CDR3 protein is CASKKQGGNEQFF. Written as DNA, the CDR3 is TGTGCCAGCAAAAAACAGGGGGGTAATGAGCAGTTCTTC.

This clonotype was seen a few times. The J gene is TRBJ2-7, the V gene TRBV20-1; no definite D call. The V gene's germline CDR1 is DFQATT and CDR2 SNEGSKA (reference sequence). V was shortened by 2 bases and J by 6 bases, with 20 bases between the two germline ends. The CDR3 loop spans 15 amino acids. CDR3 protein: CSARPAGKHLSEQYF. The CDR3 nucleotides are TGCAGTGCTAGACCGGCCGGAAAACACCTCTCCGAGCAGTACTTC.

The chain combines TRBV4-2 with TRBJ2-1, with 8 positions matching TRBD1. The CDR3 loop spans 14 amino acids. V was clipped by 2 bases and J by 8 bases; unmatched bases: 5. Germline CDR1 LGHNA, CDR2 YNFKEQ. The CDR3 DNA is TGTGCCAGCAGCCAACCCGGACAGGGTCATGAGCAGTTCTTC. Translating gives CASSQPGQGHEQFF.

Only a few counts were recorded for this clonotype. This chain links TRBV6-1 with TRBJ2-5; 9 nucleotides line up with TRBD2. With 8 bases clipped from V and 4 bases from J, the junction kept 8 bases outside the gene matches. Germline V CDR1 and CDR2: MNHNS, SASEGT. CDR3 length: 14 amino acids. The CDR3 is CASRLAGVGETQYF. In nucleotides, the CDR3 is TGTGCCAGCCGCTTAGCGGGGGTAGGAGAGACCCAGTACTTC.

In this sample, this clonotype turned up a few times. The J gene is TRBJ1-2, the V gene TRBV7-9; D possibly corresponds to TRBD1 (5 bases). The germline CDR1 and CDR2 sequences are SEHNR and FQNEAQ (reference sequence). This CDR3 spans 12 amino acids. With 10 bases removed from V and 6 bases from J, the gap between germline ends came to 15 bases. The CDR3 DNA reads TGTGCCACAACGGGACGGAAGAATGGCTACACCTTC. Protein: CATTGRKNGYTF.

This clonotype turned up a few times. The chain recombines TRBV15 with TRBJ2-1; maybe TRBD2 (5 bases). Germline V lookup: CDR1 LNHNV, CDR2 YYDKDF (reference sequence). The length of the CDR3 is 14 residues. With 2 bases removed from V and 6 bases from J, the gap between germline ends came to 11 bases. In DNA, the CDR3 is TGTGCCACCAGCAGATCCCGGAGCGGCAATGAGCAGTTCTTC. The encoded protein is CATSRSRSGNEQFF.

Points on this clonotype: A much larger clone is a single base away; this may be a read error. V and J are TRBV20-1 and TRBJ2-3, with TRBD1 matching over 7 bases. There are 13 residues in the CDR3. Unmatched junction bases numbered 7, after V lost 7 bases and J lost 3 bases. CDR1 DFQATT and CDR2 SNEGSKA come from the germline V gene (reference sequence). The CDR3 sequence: CSGARGCTDTQYF. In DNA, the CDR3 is TGCAGTGGGGCCAGGGGGTGTACAGATACGCAGTATTTT.